What follows are 30 T cell receptor beta chains derived from one specimen sequenced in a study of early T cells in non-severe SARS-CoV-2 infection. Each CDR3 protein is one row after TCRdb ran MiXCR on the 5' RACE reads. Found here are more than 70,000 distinct CDR3 sequences, approximately 13% of them singletons; the top ten hold 5% to 8%. The sample was whole blood. All receptors derive from an adult who was a healthcare worker with PCR-confirmed SARS-CoV-2 infection or an uninfected control (not recorded which).

This clonotype occurred many times. The rearrangement links TRBV20-1 to TRBJ1-1; D is unresolved. Germline values: CDR1 DFQATT, CDR2 SNEGSKA (reference sequence). This CDR3 spans 15 amino acids. V was shortened by 0 bases and J by 0 bases, with 11 bases between the two germline ends. CDR3 sequence: CSAREVEGLNTEAFF. Written as DNA, the CDR3 is TGCAGTGCTAGAGAGGTAGAGGGCTTGAACACTGAAGCTTTCTTT.

The rearrangement uses TRBV25-1 and TRBJ2-5, with 8 bases aligning to TRBD2. CDR3 length equals 14 residues. Germline lookup yields CDR1 MGHDK and CDR2 SYGVNS. J was trimmed by 5 bases and V by 5 bases; bases with no gene match: 7. The CDR3 loop reads CASSLAGSWETQYF. CDR3 sequence (DNA): TGTGCCAGCAGTCTAGCGGGCTCTTGGGAGACCCAGTACTTC. Using reference TRBV25-1 and TRBJ2-5 for the parts outside the CDR3, the full variable domain is EADIYQTPRYLVIGTGKKITLECSQTMGHDKMYWYQQDPGMELHLIHYSYGVNSTEKGDLSSESTVSRIRTEHFPLTLESARPSHTSQYLCASSLAGSWETQYFGPGTRLLVL.

The J gene is TRBJ1-1, the V gene TRBV6-5, with 10 bases matching TRBD1. The CDR3 loop spans 16 amino acids. Germline V gene sequence: CDR1 MNHEY, CDR2 SVGAGI. Trimming took 0 bases from V and 4 from J; bases not matched to a gene: 5. The CDR3 spells CASSYSKDRGFTEAFF. In DNA, the CDR3 is TGTGCCAGCAGTTACTCGAAGGACAGGGGGTTCACTGAAGCTTTCTTT.

Ten or more counts support this clonotype. The chain carries TRBV7-2 and TRBJ1-2; no firm D call. Trimming took 2 bases from V and 3 from J, leaving 7 bases between them. The CDR3 has 13 amino acids. From germline, CDR1 is SGHTA and CDR2 FQGNSA. In DNA, the CDR3 is TGTGCCAGCAGCTTACAGGCCTACTATGGCTACACCTTC. Amino acids: CASSLQAYYGYTF. Full variable domain (rest looked up from reference TRBV7-2 and TRBJ1-2): GAGVSQSPSNKVTEKGKDVELRCDPISGHTALYWYRQSLGQGLEFLIYFQGNSAPDKSGLPSDRFSAERTGGSVSTLTIQRTQQEDSAVYLCASSLQAYYGYTFGSGTRLTVV.

The V gene is TRBV11-2, the J gene TRBJ1-1; 9 nucleotides line up with TRBD1. Germline V gives CDR1 SGHAT, CDR2 FQNNGV. V lost 1 base to trimming and J lost 1 base; unmatched junction nucleotides: 13. This CDR3 comprises 19 residues. The CDR3 bases are TGTGCCAGCAGCTTAGTCAGGGACAGGGTGTACCTGACGAACACTGAAGCTTTCTTT. It is translated as CASSLVRDRVYLTNTEAFF.

The chain combines TRBV12-3 or TRBV12-4 with TRBJ1-3; D is uncertain. Trimming pared 10 bases from V and 0 bases from J, leaving 13 bases between. CDR3 length equals 14 residues. This chain's CDR3 is CATGLSSSGNTIYF. In DNA, the CDR3 is TGTGCCACAGGACTCTCGAGCTCTGGAAACACCATATATTTT.

The sample holds a few counts of this clonotype. The chain joins TRBV2 to TRBJ2-7, with 13 bases that match TRBD2. Germline loops: CDR1 SNHLY, CDR2 FYNNEI. The V gene end was trimmed by 4 bases and the J gene end by 4 bases; junction bases not matched to a gene: 4. The CDR3 is 15 residues long. This chain's CDR3 is CASSGGLAGVYEQYF. Written as DNA, the CDR3 is TGTGCCAGCAGTGGAGGACTAGCGGGAGTTTACGAGCAGTACTTC.

This sequence joins TRBV5-1 and TRBJ2-2; D not resolved. The CDR3 totals 17 residues. V was shortened by 3 bases and J by 7 bases, with 22 bases between the two germline ends. CDR1 SGHRS and CDR2 YFSETQ come from the germline V gene. The CDR3 here is CASSWRTERRHLGELFF. Written as DNA, the CDR3 is TGCGCCAGCAGCTGGCGGACGGAACGTCGTCATCTCGGGGAGCTGTTTTTT.

The chain recombines TRBV5-1 with TRBJ2-3; D might be TRBD1 (5 bases). The germline V and J ends were trimmed by 5 bases and 2 bases, with 9 bases remaining between them. The germline V gene has CDR1 SGHRS and CDR2 YFSETQ. The CDR3 spans 13 residues. CDR3 in DNA: TGCGCCAGCAGGCCGGACATCACAGATACGCAGTATTTT. Protein sequence: CASRPDITDTQYF.

With respect to this clonotype: This may be a read error: a much more frequent sequence differs by one nucleotide. This chain joins TRBV3-1 and TRBJ2-7; TRBD1 matches at 8 bases. Germline loops: CDR1 LGHDT, CDR2 YNNKEL (reference sequence). The CDR3 is 14 residues long. This CDR3 is CACSPRDRSGEQYF. The CDR3 region has the DNA TGTGCCTGCAGCCCCCGGGACAGGTCGGGCGAGCAGTACTTC.

This chain connects TRBV30 to TRBJ1-2; D may be TRBD1 (6 bases). Germline V gene data show CDR1 as GTSNPN and CDR2 as SVGIG (reference sequence). The V end was cut by 4 bases, the J end by 2 bases, with 11 bases between. The CDR3 is 13 residues long. In nucleotides, the CDR3 is TGTGCCTGGAATCCAAGGGGGAACTATGGCTACACCTTC. Protein: CAWNPRGNYGYTF.

V usage is TRBV29-1 and J usage is TRBJ2-1; unclear D gene. The CDR3 runs 13 residues. CDR1 SQVTM and CDR2 ANQGSEA come from the germline V gene. Trimming stripped 6 bases from V and 8 bases from J, with 17 bases between. The CDR3 loop reads CSVARRLTYEQFF. The CDR3 DNA is TGCAGCGTCGCCCGCCGGTTGACCTATGAGCAGTTCTTC.

This clonotype was observed many times. This rearrangement joins TRBV4-1 to TRBJ1-1; no firm D call. The CDR3 has 15 amino acids. The V gene's germline CDR1 is MGHRA and CDR2 YSYEKL. The ends were cut back, 0 bases at V and 9 bases at J, with 17 bases in the middle. Written as DNA, the CDR3 is TGCGCCAGCAGCCAAGAGACTTTGGGTGCCGCAAAAGCTTTCTTT. Protein sequence: CASSQETLGAAKAFF.

The rearrangement links TRBV5-6 to TRBJ2-5; maybe TRBD1 (5 bases). CDR1 SGHDT and CDR2 YYEEEE come from the germline V gene. CDR3 length: 11 residues. Trimming removed 2 bases from V and 13 bases from J, with 12 bases in between. In DNA form, the CDR3 reads TGTGCCAGCAGCTTTAAGACAGCGCGGTACTTC. Translation: CASSFKTARYF.

The chain carries TRBV12-3 or TRBV12-4 and TRBJ1-2; no reliable D call. V shed 0 bases and J shed 5 bases, with 13 bases lying between them. The CDR3 sequence is 15 residues long. The CDR3 DNA follows: TGTGCCAGCAGTTTAGCGCCGGGTTCTGGGTATGGCTACACCTTC. This sequence encodes CASSLAPGSGYGYTF.

The sample holds a few counts of this clonotype. This chain connects TRBV6-2 or TRBV6-3 to TRBJ1-5; D possibly corresponds to TRBD1 (6 bases). From germline, CDR1 is MNHEY and CDR2 SVGEGT. Between the trimmed V and J ends, which lost 2 bases and 4 bases, there was a span of 9 bases. This CDR3 has 14 residues. CDR3 region: CASSYNRENQPQHF. CDR3 bases: TGTGCCAGCAGTTACAACAGGGAAAATCAGCCCCAGCATTTT.

This chain connects TRBV5-1 to TRBJ1-1; 7 positions match TRBD1. Germline CDR1 reads SGHRS; CDR2 reads YFSETQ. This CDR3 contains 16 residues. V gave up 0 bases and J gave up 1 base; unmatched junction bases: 6. This CDR3 is CASSLESRDRNTEAFF. For the CDR3, the DNA is TGCGCCAGCAGCTTGGAAAGTAGGGACAGGAACACTGAAGCTTTCTTT.

The J gene is TRBJ2-3, the V gene TRBV5-1, with 7 bases aligning to TRBD1. The V gene end was trimmed by 6 bases and the J gene end by 6 bases; junction bases not matched to a gene: 22. Germline V CDR1 and CDR2: SGHRS, YFSETQ. The CDR3 runs to 18 residues. Here the CDR3 reads CASTANPGTEYRWDTQYF. CDR3 sequence (DNA): TGCGCCAGCACCGCCAACCCCGGGACAGAGTACAGGTGGGATACGCAGTATTTT.

The chain joins TRBV5-1 to TRBJ2-3; the match to TRBD2 covers 10 bases. This CDR3 region has 16 residues. The V gene's germline CDR1 is SGHRS and CDR2 YFSETQ. V lost 4 bases, J lost 6 bases, and 11 bases stayed unmatched. This CDR3 is CASSATGTSVQDTQYF. As DNA, the CDR3 is TGCGCCAGCAGCGCCACCGGGACTAGCGTCCAGGATACGCAGTATTTT.

This clonotype appeared many times. The rearrangement uses TRBV12-3 or TRBV12-4 and TRBJ2-3, with D possibly being TRBD1 (6 bases). The CDR3 runs 13 residues. V was clipped by 5 bases and J by 6 bases, with 12 bases between them. DNA of the CDR3: TGTGCCAGCAGTCACAGGGTTAGGGATACGCAGTATTTT. Translating it yields CASSHRVRDTQYF.

This clonotype was seen only a few times. The rearrangement joins TRBV6-1 to TRBJ2-3; D is possibly TRBD2 (6 bases). V was pared by 6 bases and J by 2 bases, with 18 bases between. CDR3 length: 16 residues. Germline values: CDR1 MNHNS, CDR2 SASEGT. The CDR3: CASSPLGGVNTDTQYF. CDR3 sequence (DNA): TGTGCCAGCAGCCCCCTGGGGGGAGTGAACACAGATACGCAGTATTTT.

The chain joins TRBV9 to TRBJ1-6, with 9 bases matching TRBD1. This CDR3 has 17 amino acids. The germline CDR1 and CDR2 sequences are SGDLS and YYNGEE. Trimming cost V 4 bases and J 1 base; bases outside gene matches: 6. The CDR3 region has the DNA TGTGCCAGCAGCACGGGACAGGGAGGATCCTATAATTCACCCCTCCACTTT. It translates to CASSTGQGGSYNSPLHF.

This clonotype was seen a few times. The gene calls are TRBV7-9 and TRBJ2-7, with TRBD2 matching 10 bases. The CDR3 contains 14 residues. The germline V gene has CDR1 SEHNR and CDR2 FQNEAQ (reference sequence). The V and J ends lost 6 bases and 3 bases, in that order; junction bases with no gene match: 5. In nucleotides, the CDR3 is TGTGCCAGCAGGTCTGGACTAGCGGTCTACGAGCAGTACTTC. Translating it yields CASRSGLAVYEQYF. The variable domain in full, completed from reference TRBV7-9 and TRBJ2-7, reads DTGVSQNPRHKITKRGQNVTFRCDPISEHNRLYWYRQTLGQGPEFLTYFQNEAQLEKSRLLSDRFSAERPKGSFSTLEIQRTEQGDSAMYLCASRSGLAVYEQYFGPGTRLTVT.

The rearrangement joins TRBV7-2 to TRBJ2-3; 7 bases map to TRBD2. The V gene end was trimmed by 3 bases and the J gene end by 14 bases; junction bases not matched to a gene: 14. This CDR3 has 14 amino acids. CDR1 is SGHTA, CDR2 FQGNSA, per germline. The CDR3 DNA follows: TGTGCCAGCAGCTTGGGGGGGATAGCTCCCACACTGTATTTT. Its protein is CASSLGGIAPTLYF.

This clonotype was counted only a few times. J is TRBJ2-1 and V is TRBV27; no reliable D call. The CDR3 has 16 amino acids. Trimming removed 7 bases at V and 6 bases at J, with 22 bases between. Germline CDR1 and CDR2: MNHEY and SMNVEV (reference sequence). The CDR3 DNA reads as TGTGCCAGCACTTCAAAGGACCCATGGCACCTCAATGAGCAGTTCTTC. Its translation is CASTSKDPWHLNEQFF.

The genes are TRBV2 and TRBJ2-7; no definite D call. Trimming pared 5 bases from V and 4 bases from J, leaving 6 bases between. The CDR3 is 11 amino acids. Germline V CDR1 and CDR2: SNHLY, FYNNEI. For the CDR3, the DNA is TGTGCCAGCAGTCTGGAATACGAGCAGTACTTC. Residues: CASSLEYEQYF.

The chain employs TRBV3-1 and TRBJ2-7; no firm D call. Germline CDR1 and CDR2: LGHDT and YNNKEL (reference sequence). V lost 4 bases, J lost 6 bases, and 13 bases lay in between. CDR3 size: 13 residues. The CDR3 nucleotides read TGTGCCAGCAGCCTATCCTTATCTGGCGAGCAGTACTTC. This gives the protein CASSLSLSGEQYF.

This rearrangement joins TRBV5-6 to TRBJ2-3; D unresolved. In germline, CDR1 is SGHDT, CDR2 YYEEEE. This CDR3 region has 14 residues. V was pared by 1 base and J by 0 bases, with 6 bases between. For the CDR3, the DNA is TGTGCCAGCAGCTTGTGGTCTAGCACAGATACGCAGTATTTT. This gives the protein CASSLWSSTDTQYF. The complete variable domain, with remaining parts taken from reference TRBV5-6 and TRBJ2-3, reads DAGVTQSPTHLIKTRGQQVTLRCSPKSGHDTVSWYQQALGQGPQFIFQYYEEEERQRGNFPDRFSGHQFPNYSSELNVNALLLGDSALYLCASSLWSSTDTQYFGPGTRLTVL.

This clonotype was picked up many times. The V call is TRBV10-3, the J call TRBJ1-2; D remains unclear. Germline-derived CDR1 and CDR2 are ENHRY and SYGVKD. The V and J ends lost 10 bases and 2 bases respectively, with 14 bases between them. The CDR3 length is 13 residues. The CDR3 bases are TGTGCCACCCGAGACGGGGTGAACTATGGCTACACCTTC. Its protein is CATRDGVNYGYTF.

This sequence joins TRBV10-3 and TRBJ2-7, with D perhaps being TRBD1 or TRBD2 (5 bases each). V was shortened by 7 bases and J by 2 bases, with 12 bases between the two germline ends. This CDR3 contains 13 residues. CDR1 ENHRY and CDR2 SYGVKD come from the germline V gene. The CDR3 loop reads CAIKRRDPYEQYF. CDR3 nucleotide sequence: TGTGCCATCAAACGAAGGGACCCCTACGAGCAGTACTTC.